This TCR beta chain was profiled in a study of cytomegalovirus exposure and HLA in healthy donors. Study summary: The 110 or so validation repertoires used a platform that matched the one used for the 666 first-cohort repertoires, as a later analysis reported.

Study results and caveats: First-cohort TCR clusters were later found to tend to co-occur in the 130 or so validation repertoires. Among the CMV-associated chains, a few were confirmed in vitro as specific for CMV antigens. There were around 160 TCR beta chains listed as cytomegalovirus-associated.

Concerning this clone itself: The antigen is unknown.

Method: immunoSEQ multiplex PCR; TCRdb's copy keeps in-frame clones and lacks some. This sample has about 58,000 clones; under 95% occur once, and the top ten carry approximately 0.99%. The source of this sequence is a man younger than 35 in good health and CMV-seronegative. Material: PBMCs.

The DNA for the CDR3 is TGTGCCGGAAAACCCGGGAGGGCCGGAGATACGCAGTATTTT. It is translated as CAGKPGRAGDTQYF. This chain uses TRBV2 with TRBJ2-3; 8 positions match TRBD2. The V and J ends lost 11 bases and 5 bases, in that order; junction bases with no gene match: 12. The CDR3 has 14 residues. The germline V gene has CDR1 SNHLY and CDR2 FYNNEI.